Listed here are 22 T cell receptor beta chains from one sample, sequenced in a study of shared clonotypes between healthy human individuals. Using immunoSEQ multiplex PCR, the repertoire was profiled, and TCRdb retains in-frame clones only, with some absent. The data hold about 2.4 million clones, with 93% observed a single time. Specimen: naive CD4+ T cells from PBMCs. Subset indicated: CD45RA+ positively selected. These receptors were obtained from a man aged 18-30 years in good health. Some clones in this sample may be carry-over from other donors' samples.

This clone appeared once. V gene TRBV30 combines with J gene TRBJ2-1, with 8 bases matching TRBD2. V shed 0 bases and J 7 bases; nucleotides not matched to a gene: 8. This CDR3 has 15 amino acids. Germline V lookup: CDR1 GTSNPN, CDR2 SVGIG (reference sequence). This CDR3 reads CAWSVLREGLNEQFF. In DNA, the CDR3 is TGTGCCTGGAGTGTACTTCGGGAGGGCCTGAATGAGCAGTTCTTC.

The chain uses TRBV5-1 and TRBJ2-5; possibly TRBD1 for D (6 bases). V lost 3 bases and J lost 2, with 14 bases in between. There are 15 residues in the CDR3. Germline CDR1 is SGHRS and CDR2 is YFSETQ. The CDR3 protein is CASSSLDRRQETQYF. The CDR3 DNA reads as TGCGCCAGCAGCTCCTTGGACAGACGACAAGAGACCCAGTACTTC.

For the CDR3, the DNA is TGTGCCAGCAGTGTCCAAAGCCGCGGAGGGGATACGCAGTATTTT. It is translated as CASSVQSRGGDTQYF. The chain links TRBV25-1 to TRBJ2-3, with TRBD2 as a possible D gene (6 bases). The CDR3 sequence is 15 residues long. Germline loops: CDR1 MGHDK, CDR2 SYGVNS. V was pared by 4 bases and J by 6 bases, with 17 bases between. Full variable domain (missing parts from reference TRBV25-1 and TRBJ2-3): EADIYQTPRYLVIGTGKKITLECSQTMGHDKMYWYQQDPGMELHLIHYSYGVNSTEKGDLSSESTVSRIRTEHFPLTLESARPSHTSQYLCASSVQSRGGDTQYFGPGTRLTVL.

V gene TRBV6-6 combines with J gene TRBJ1-2; D unresolved. CDR1 and CDR2 from the germline V gene are MNHNY and SVGAGI (reference sequence). Trimming shortened V by 6 bases and J by 8 bases, and 19 bases separated the two germline ends. This CDR3 has 14 amino acids. CDR3 in DNA: TGTGCCAGCAGCCTCGGACGTTCTTCCTGGGGCTACACCTTC. Translation: CASSLGRSSWGYTF.

As regards this clone: Additional DNA sequences in this sample encode the identical CDR3. This chain joins TRBV28 and TRBJ2-3; D may correspond to TRBD1 or TRBD2 (5 bases each). CDR1 and CDR2 from the germline V gene are MDHEN and SYDVKM. The CDR3 length is 15 residues. Trimming removed 3 bases at V and 1 base at J, with 11 bases between. DNA for the CDR3: TGTGCCAGCAGTTTGTGGCAGGGAGGCACAGATACGCAGTATTTT. Residues: CASSLWQGGTDTQYF.

This sequence joins TRBV18 and TRBJ2-1; the D gene is possibly TRBD1 (6 bases). V lost 3 bases, J lost 0 bases, and 12 bases lay in between. Germline V gene sequence: CDR1 KGHSH, CDR2 LQKENI. The CDR3 consists of 16 residues. The CDR3 nucleotides read TGTGCCAGCTCACCCTATGGGGACAACTCCTACAATGAGCAGTTCTTC. This codes for CASSPYGDNSYNEQFF.

V and J are TRBV6-5 and TRBJ2-7; D call uncertain. Germline V CDR1 and CDR2: MNHEY, SVGAGI. V was trimmed by 5 bases and J by 1 base, leaving 15 bases between them. The CDR3 runs 15 residues. CDR3 residues: CASSTAQGSSYEQYF. The CDR3, as DNA: TGTGCCAGCAGTACGGCCCAAGGCAGTTCCTACGAGCAGTACTTC.

This rearrangement joins TRBV15 to TRBJ2-3; the match to TRBD2 covers 8 bases. Germline V gene data show CDR1 as LNHNV and CDR2 as YYDKDF (reference sequence). V lost 0 bases to trimming and J lost 6 bases; unmatched junction nucleotides: 8. The CDR3 consists of 16 residues. CDR3 DNA: TGTGCCACCAGCAGAGATGGAGCGGGAGTATCCGATACGCAGTATTTT. This gives the protein CATSRDGAGVSDTQYF. Complete variable domain (other parts from reference TRBV15 and TRBJ2-3): DAMVIQNPRYQVTQFGKPVTLSCSQTLNHNVMYWYQQKSSQAPKLLFHYYDKDFNNEADTPDNFQSRRPNTSFCFLDIRSPGLGDTAMYLCATSRDGAGVSDTQYFGPGTRLTVL.

This chain links TRBV4-1 with TRBJ2-1; 10 bases align to TRBD2. Unmatched junction bases numbered 10, after V lost 1 base and J lost 4 bases. The germline CDR1 and CDR2 sequences are MGHRA and YSYEKL. The CDR3 runs 18 residues. As DNA, the CDR3 is TGCGCCAGCAGCCAAGTCTTTGGGGGACTAGCGCTTTACAATGAGCAGTTCTTC. Amino acid sequence: CASSQVFGGLALYNEQFF.

The V gene is TRBV4-3, the J gene TRBJ2-7; D remains ambiguous. The CDR3 sequence is 15 residues long. CDR1 and CDR2 (germline): LGHNA, YSLEER. Trimming left V 0 bases short and J 3 bases short, with 12 bases between. CDR3 protein: CASSQDAVAIYEQYF. For the CDR3, the DNA is TGCGCCAGCAGCCAAGATGCTGTAGCAATCTACGAGCAGTACTTC.

This clone appeared once. The chain recombines TRBV7-2 with TRBJ1-3, with D perhaps TRBD1 (5 bases). Per germline, CDR1 SGHTA and CDR2 FQGNSA. CDR3 length equals 19 residues. Trimming cost V 4 bases and J 0 bases, with 22 bases left between them. The CDR3, as DNA: TGTGCCAGCAGCTCCCGACCATTCCAAAGGGGCCTCTCTGGAAACACCATATATTTT. This encodes CASSSRPFQRGLSGNTIYF.

The chain uses TRBV5-1 and TRBJ2-3; D gene ambiguous. V lost 2 bases and J lost 2, with 12 bases in between. The CDR3 consists of 15 residues. Germline lookup yields CDR1 SGHRS and CDR2 YFSETQ. CDR3 sequence: CASSFPSTHTDTQYF. DNA of the CDR3: TGCGCCAGCAGCTTTCCCTCTACCCACACAGATACGCAGTATTTT. The whole variable domain, filled in from reference TRBV5-1 and TRBJ2-3, reads KAGVTQTPRYLIKTRGQQVTLSCSPISGHRSVSWYQQTPGQGLQFLFEYFSETQRNKGNFPGRFSGRQFSNSRSEMNVSTLELGDSALYLCASSFPSTHTDTQYFGPGTRLTVL.

The chain recombines TRBV9 with TRBJ2-7, with D unresolved. This CDR3 comprises 14 residues. In germline, CDR1 is SGDLS, CDR2 YYNGEE. V shed 3 bases and J shed 3 bases, with 13 bases lying between them. The CDR3 region is CASSGPTAFYEQYF. Written as DNA, the CDR3 is TGTGCCAGCAGCGGTCCTACAGCATTCTACGAGCAGTACTTC. The entire variable domain, with the rest obtained from reference TRBV9 and TRBJ2-7, is as follows: DSGVTQTPKHLITATGQRVTLRCSPRSGDLSVYWYQQSLDQGLQFLIQYYNGEERAKGNILERFSAQQFPDLHSELNLSSLELGDSALYFCASSGPTAFYEQYFGPGTRLTVT.

This clone is a singleton in its sample. The chain joins TRBV5-1 to TRBJ1-1, with a tentative D call TRBD1 (6 bases). Trimming stripped 6 bases from V and 7 bases from J, with 16 bases between. This CDR3 is 13 amino acids long. Looked up from germline, CDR1 is SGHRS and CDR2 is YFSETQ. In DNA form, the CDR3 reads TGCGCCAGCACCCCCTCGGGGGGCCTTGAAGCTTTCTTT. It is translated as CASTPSGGLEAFF.

The chain recombines TRBV27 with TRBJ2-1, with D perhaps TRBD2 (5 bases). The CDR3 sequence is 18 residues long. CDR1 MNHEY and CDR2 SMNVEV come from the germline V gene (reference sequence). V lost 6 bases to trimming and J lost 9 bases, with 30 bases between them. CDR3 sequence (DNA): TGTGCCAGCAGCCTCTCGCGGGTCATCCGCCGGGCGTTGGGTGAGCAGTTCTTC. Protein product: CASSLSRVIRRALGEQFF.

CDR3 in amino acids: CASSLRTDYEQYF. CDR3 coding DNA: TGTGCCAGCAGCCTAAGGACGGATTACGAGCAGTACTTC. The chain uses TRBV11-3 and TRBJ2-7, with D uncertain. CDR1 and CDR2 (germline): SGHNT, YENEEA. Trimming cost V 5 bases and J 4 bases, with 12 bases left between them. The CDR3 has 13 amino acids.

This chain links TRBV7-9 with TRBJ1-4, with D uncertain. The V and J ends lost 5 bases and 8 bases respectively, with 9 bases between them. CDR1 is SEHNR and CDR2 is FQNEAQ in the germline V gene (reference sequence). The CDR3 has 12 amino acids. In DNA form, the CDR3 reads TGTGCCAGCAGCCCGGGAGAGGAAAAACTGTTTTTT. Protein product: CASSPGEEKLFF. The full variable domain, its missing parts supplied by reference TRBV7-9 and TRBJ1-4, is DTGVSQNPRHKITKRGQNVTFRCDPISEHNRLYWYRQTLGQGPEFLTYFQNEAQLEKSRLLSDRFSAERPKGSFSTLEIQRTEQGDSAMYLCASSPGEEKLFFGSGTQLSVL.

This clone was observed a few times. J is TRBJ1-1 and V is TRBV5-6, with a weak D call TRBD1 (6 bases). This CDR3 is built from 17 residues. Germline V gene lookup returns CDR1 SGHDT and CDR2 YYEEEE. Trimming left V 4 bases short and J 0 bases short, with 19 bases between. In DNA form, the CDR3 reads TGTGCCAGCAGCACCTCCAGGGGCTGGACTGTGAACACTGAAGCTTTCTTT. This codes for CASSTSRGWTVNTEAFF.

On this clone itself: Other DNA sequences in this specimen translate into the identical CDR3. The CDR3 DNA follows: TGTGCCAGCAGCGTAGGGCCGGGAAGCTCCTACAATGAGCAGTTCTTC. This translates into CASSVGPGSSYNEQFF. V and J are TRBV9 and TRBJ2-1; D possibly corresponds to TRBD2 (5 bases). This CDR3 has 16 amino acids. Germline assignment: CDR1 SGDLS and CDR2 YYNGEE. V was clipped by 0 bases and J by 0 bases, with 10 bases between them.

The rearrangement links TRBV19 to TRBJ1-5, with 7 bases lining up with TRBD1. The CDR3 spans 15 residues. Germline lookup yields CDR1 LNHDA and CDR2 SQIVND (reference sequence). V lost 4 bases to trimming and J lost 3 bases; unmatched junction nucleotides: 6. The CDR3 nucleotides are TGTGCCAGTAGTACCGGACAGGTGCCCAATCAGCCCCAGCATTTT. Its protein is CASSTGQVPNQPQHF. Full variable domain (outside the CDR3, taken from reference TRBV19 and TRBJ1-5): DGGITQSPKYLFRKEGQNVTLSCEQNLNHDAMYWYRQDPGQGLRLIYYSQIVNDFQKGDIAEGYSVSREKKESFPLTVTSAQKNPTAFYLCASSTGQVPNQPQHFGDGTRLSIL.

V and J are TRBV27 and TRBJ1-1; D might be TRBD1 (5 bases). V lost 4 bases and J lost 10, with 19 bases in between. CDR1 is MNHEY and CDR2 is SMNVEV in the germline V gene (reference sequence). This CDR3 contains 14 residues. CDR3 residues: CASSSGTQFEGAFF. For the CDR3, the DNA is TGTGCCAGCAGTTCCGGGACTCAATTTGAGGGAGCTTTCTTT.

Concerning this clone itself: The sample holds other DNA sequences that translate to the same CDR3. The V and J genes are TRBV7-2 and TRBJ1-5; D is perhaps TRBD1 (5 bases). Trimming stripped 3 bases from V and 1 base from J, with 10 bases between. Germline V gives CDR1 SGHTA, CDR2 FQGNSA. CDR3 size: 15 residues. The CDR3, as DNA: TGTGCCAGCAGCTTTCAGGGCGGGAGCAATCAGCCCCAGCATTTT. Amino acids: CASSFQGGSNQPQHF.